This TCR beta chain was obtained from a study of Ad26.COV2.S vaccination and SARS-CoV-2 variants (dated by TCRdb to the early 2020s). For the wider study: Donors in the vaccine arm were drawn from COV1001, a multicentre, randomized, double-blind, placebo-controlled phase I-IIa trial testing Ad26.COV2.S in healthy adults. Dosing of Ad26.COV2.S was intramuscular, at either 5x10^10 or 1x10^11 viral particles, delivered as one shot or as two shots spaced 56 days apart. Sequencing of the TCRbeta repertoire served to evaluate the specificity and breadth of SARS-CoV-2-reactive T cell receptors following Ad26.COV2.S vaccination. The TCR-sequenced set comprised approximately 30 samples: some 20 Ad26.COV2.S vaccine recipients, 5 placebo recipients and 8 SARS-CoV-2 convalescent individuals. Participants in the trial were split at random into five groups of five each, receiving low-dose or high-dose Ad26.COV2.S once or twice, or else placebo on both occasions. Throughout the experiments and outcome assessment, investigators stayed blinded to trial group allocation.

This clone appeared once. Its antigen remains undetermined. No per-base quality is available; no much larger clone lies one base away. Interpreted using the paper, the treatment or condition label stands for: around 19 received Ad26.COV2.S at low or high dose, single or two shots; five or six received placebo; per-sample allocation not given. Repertoires of vaccine and placebo recipients were sequenced from samples collected on day 63 after the first injection. Between 29 July and 7 August 2020, Cohort 1b enrolled 25 adults aged 18-55 years at one site in Boston, USA. As a vaccine, Ad26.COV2.S was a replication-incompetent adenovirus type 26 vector that expressed a prefusion-stabilized SARS-CoV-2 spike protein derived from the original Wuhan strain. The paper as a whole reports these results and caveats: Spike-specific TCR breadth was higher in Ad26.COV2.S recipients than in placebo recipients (P = 0.0014). The authors noted that total T cell responses may have been underestimated by the TCR breadth and depth analyses. Non-spike TCR breadth was comparable between vaccine and placebo recipients, consistent with the vaccine containing only spike. The study was not powered to compare responses between vaccine doses or regimens. Substantial breadth of spike-specific CD8+ and CD4+ T cell responses was reported after vaccination.

The immunoSEQ Assay was used to sequence TCRbeta CDR3 regions. After extraction, genomic DNA underwent amplification by bias-controlled multiplex PCR, followed by high-throughput sequencing. Regarding the original processing steps: To quantify the absolute abundance of every unique TCRbeta CDR3 region, sequences were collapsed and filtered. T cell fraction was estimated by normalization of TCRbeta template counts to usable DNA, with usable DNA being measured through amplification of reference genes present in all nucleated cells. Repertoire TCRs were annotated as SARS-CoV-2-specific when V gene, CDR3 amino acid sequence and J gene were exactly matched to a known reactive TCR set. The reference SARS-CoV-2 TCR set was derived from MIRA and filtered for enrichment in COVID-19-positive ImmuneCODE repertoires, a step that removed public or cross-reactive TCRs. Using the MIRA antigens, annotated TCRs were further analysed by specific ORF or by position within an ORF. Breadth was defined as the number of annotated unique rearrangements divided by the total number of unique productive rearrangements, and depth was defined as the summed frequency of the annotated unique rearrangements. Two-sided Wilcoxon rank-sum tests were used to compare TCR breadth between groups. The table comes from immuneACCESS by way of TCRdb, which keeps in-frame sequences with V and J called. Part of the clones is missing from these tables; in studies checked, under half for an unresolved V gene and the rest for unknown reasons. V, J and clone size derive from that table, while D and trimming were established from the DNA sequence. Here the sample has almost 400,000 clones; over 75% occur a single time. Jointly, the top ten make up around 1.9% of the sample.

This specimen was peripheral blood, taken in a trial of Ad26.COV2.S vaccine versus placebo. The TCR originated in a person aged 18 to 59 who received the Ad26.COV2.S COVID-19 vaccine or a placebo.

The CDR3 region: CASSNVPLSSYEQYF. The base sequence is TGTGCCAGCAGTAACGTCCCCCTGAGCTCCTACGAGCAGTACTTC. The rearrangement combines TRBV28 with TRBJ2-7, with the identity of the D gene unclear. Deletion took 5 bases off V and 0 bases off J, with a span of 14 bases between the germline ends. Taken from the germline V gene, the CDR1 and CDR2 loops are MDHEN and SYDVKM. The CDR3, from cysteine to phenylalanine, totals 15 residues. Only the CDR3 DNA stays, 45 bases, in frame from base 1.